This T cell receptor (beta chain) originates from a study of CXCR3-negative and CXCR3-positive naive CD8 T cells. As for the study in general: About 140 million TRB reads were obtained overall (about 1.5 +/- 0.3 million per library).

Notes on this clonotype: The antigen remains unidentified.

The authors prepared UMI-labeled TRB cDNA libraries by 5' RACE. TCRdb re-called the 5' RACE reads, yielding one record per CDR3 amino acid sequence without DNA. Its listing shows roughly 110,000 distinct CDR3 sequences. Points from the study as a whole: Against CXCR3-negative naive cells, CXCR3-positive naive cells showed more hydrophobic TRB CDR3s. TRBV-TRBJ usage matched between naive CXCR3-negative and CXCR3-positive cells but not between memory cells.

Cells that were CD45RO-CCR7+CD27+CD95- constituted naive CD8+ T cells. Germline CDR1 reads DFQATT; CDR2 reads SNEGSKA (reference sequence). The CDR3 runs to 15 residues. The genes are TRBV20-1 and TRBJ2-1; TCRdb's assignment of TRBD2 cannot be checked, as there is no DNA. The specimen was naive CXCR3+ CD8+ T cells from blood. Subset reported: CD45RO-CCR7+CD27+CD95- naive CD8+ T cells expressing CXCR3 (TNR3+). This clonotype was sampled from a human donor in good health. Some clones in this sample may be carry-over from other donors' samples. CDR3: CSARDLGLAVNEQFF.